Sequencing of this T cell receptor beta chain was carried out in a study of cytomegalovirus exposure and HLA in healthy donors. This CDR3 region has 18 residues. Germline V gene lookup returns CDR1 KGHSH and CDR2 LQKENI. Researchers ran the PCR with 60 Vbeta and 13 Jbeta primers. Clones were sequenced by immunoSEQ multiplex PCR, and TCRdb holds only the in-frame ones, with some missing. Of roughly 200,000 clones in the sample, around three quarters were seen once. A remark on this clone: The junction shows a germline mismatch at one end, possibly a read error.

V usage is TRBV18 and J usage is TRBJ2-7; 9 bases are a match to TRBD2. The source of this sequence is a man aged 35-49 years in good health and CMV-seronegative. Sequencing was performed on PBMCs. CDR3 sequence (DNA): TGTGCCAGCCCACCACAAGGCGGGGGGGCGGGAGAGCCCTACGAGCAGTACTTC. Translation gives CASPPQGGGAGEPYEQYF.